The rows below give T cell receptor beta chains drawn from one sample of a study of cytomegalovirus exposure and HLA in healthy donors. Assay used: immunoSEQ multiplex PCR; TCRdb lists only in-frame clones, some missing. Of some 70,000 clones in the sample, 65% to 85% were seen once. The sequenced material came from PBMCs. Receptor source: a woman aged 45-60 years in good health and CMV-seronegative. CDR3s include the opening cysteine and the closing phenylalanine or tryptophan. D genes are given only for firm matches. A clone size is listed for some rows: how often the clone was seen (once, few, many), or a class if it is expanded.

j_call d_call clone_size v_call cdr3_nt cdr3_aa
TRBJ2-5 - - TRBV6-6 TGTGCCAGCCAGAGGGAGACCCAGTACTTC CASQRETQYF
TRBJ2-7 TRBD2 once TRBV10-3 TGTGCCATCAGTGAGGAACTAGCGGGTGACTACGAGCAGTACTTC CAISEELAGDYEQYF
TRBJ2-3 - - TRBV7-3 TGTGCCAGCAGCGTGGTGTTCACTAGATCTGCAGATACGCAGTATTTT CASSVVFTRSADTQYF
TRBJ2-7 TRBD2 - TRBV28 TGTGCCAGCAGTCCCTTGGAACTGAGCGGGATCTCCTACGAGCAGTACTTC CASSPLELSGISYEQYF
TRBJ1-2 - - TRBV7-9 TGTGCCAGCAGCTTAGCGTTTCCAACAGACCTTTATCTTCATGGCTACACCTTC CASSLAFPTDLYLHGYTF
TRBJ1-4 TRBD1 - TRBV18 TGTGCCAGCTCACCGCGGGACAGGGGATGGGAAAAACTGTTTTTT CASSPRDRGWEKLFF
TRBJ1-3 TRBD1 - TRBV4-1 TGCGCCAGCAGCCAAGTTGGGACAGGGACGAACACCATATATTTT CASSQVGTGTNTIYF
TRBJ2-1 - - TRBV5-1 TGCGCCAGCAGCTTGGTACTAGGAGAGCAGTTCTTC CASSLVLGEQFF
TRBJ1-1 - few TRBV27 TGTGCCAGCACCACCTACAGGGCCCCGAACACTGAAGCTTTCTTT CASTTYRAPNTEAFF
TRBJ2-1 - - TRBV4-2 TGTGCCAGCAGCCAAGGTCCGAACTACTACAATGAGCAGTTCTTC CASSQGPNYYNEQFF
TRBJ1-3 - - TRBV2 TGTGCCAGCAGTGTCGGAACAGGGTCTGGGGGAAACACCATATATTTT CASSVGTGSGGNTIYF
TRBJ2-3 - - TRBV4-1 TGCGCCAGCAGCCAGGTCCTAGAGGCAGATACGCAGTATTTT CASSQVLEADTQYF
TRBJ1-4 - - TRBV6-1 TGTGCCAGCAGGTCTGGGGGGTCAACTAATGAAAAACTGTTTTTT CASRSGGSTNEKLFF
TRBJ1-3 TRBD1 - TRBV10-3 TGTGCCATCAGTATGACAGGGGCTGGGAACACCATATATTTT CAISMTGAGNTIYF
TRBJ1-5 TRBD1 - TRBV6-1 TGTGCCAGCAGTCCAGACAGGGATGGCAATCAGCCCCAGCATTTT CASSPDRDGNQPQHF
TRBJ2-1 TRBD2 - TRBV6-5 TGTGCCAGCAGTCTAGCGGAGAGCTCCTACAATGAGCAGTTCTTC CASSLAESSYNEQFF
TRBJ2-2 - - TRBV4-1 TGCGCCAGCAGCCAAGTGGCAGGCTCGAACACCGGGGAGCTGTTTTTT CASSQVAGSNTGELFF
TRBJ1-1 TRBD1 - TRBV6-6 TGTGCCATCCGACAGGGGGCTACTGAAGCTTTCTTT CAIRQGATEAFF
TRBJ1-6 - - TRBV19 TGTGCCAGTGACAGGTACCGGATGGATAATTCACCCCTCCACTTT CASDRYRMDNSPLHF
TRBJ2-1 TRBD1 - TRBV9 TGTGCCAGCAGCGTAGCTCCCCGGGACAGGGGCTACAATGAGCAGTTCTTC CASSVAPRDRGYNEQFF
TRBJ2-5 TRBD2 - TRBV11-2 TGTGCCAGCAGCTTAGCCTGGGGGGGGGAGACCCAGTACTTC CASSLAWGGETQYF
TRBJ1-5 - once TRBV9 TGTGCCAGCAGCGTAGACCTTAAGGGGCAGCCCCAGCATTTT CASSVDLKGQPQHF
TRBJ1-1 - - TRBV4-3 TGCGCCAGCAGCCCTGGACACCAGAACACTGAAGCTTTCTTT CASSPGHQNTEAFF
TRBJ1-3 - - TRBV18 TGTGCCAGCGCCGCGGTCTCCTCTGGAAACACCATATATTTT CASAAVSSGNTIYF
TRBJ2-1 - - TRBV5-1 TGCGCCAGCAGCTTGGATAGCCTGTCCCCTTACAATGAGCAGTTCTTC CASSLDSLSPYNEQFF
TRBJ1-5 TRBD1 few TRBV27 TGTGCCAGCAGTCCCTATTACGGACAGGATAGCAATCAGCCCCAGCATTTT CASSPYYGQDSNQPQHF